The next 3 T cell receptor beta chains were all read from a single sample in a study of metastatic and nonmetastatic thyroid tumors. No treatment of any kind had been given to any patient before thyroid surgery. MiXCR was used by TCRdb to re-call the PCR reads. The sample includes more than 70,000 clones, 8.6% seen only once; the top ten take under 9%. Input material: blood. The origin of the receptors is a female donor with papillary thyroid cancer or a benign thyroid nodule (not recorded which). Some clones in this sample may be carry-over from other donors' samples.

This clone showed up many times. The gene calls are TRBV6-4 and TRBJ1-5; D is ambiguous. The length of the CDR3 is 13 residues. V lost 3 bases and J lost 6, with 9 bases in between. Looked up from germline, CDR1 is MRHNA and CDR2 is SNTAGT. This chain's CDR3 is CASSEREGQPQHF. Written as DNA, the CDR3 is TGTGCCAGCAGTGAGAGGGAAGGTCAGCCCCAGCATTTT.

This clone was counted only a few times. Possible read error: a much larger clone is one base away. The chain joins TRBV5-1 to TRBJ1-2; perhaps TRBD1 as D (6 bases). CDR1 and CDR2 from the germline V gene are SGHRS and YFSETQ. V was pared by 6 bases and J by 4 bases, with 13 bases between. The CDR3 has 13 residues. This CDR3 reads CASIAGQSYGYTF. CDR3 nucleotide sequence: TGCGCCAGCATCGCCGGACAGAGCTATGGCTACACCTTC. The entire variable domain, with the rest obtained from reference TRBV5-1 and TRBJ1-2, is as follows: KAGVTQTPRYLIKTRGQQVTLSCSPISGHRSVSWYQQTPGQGLQFLFEYFSETQRNKGNFPGRFSGRQFSNSRSEMNVSTLELGDSALYLCASIAGQSYGYTFGSGTRLTVV.

This clone showed up many times. The chain employs TRBV5-1 and TRBJ2-5, with 7 bases matching TRBD1. CDR1 and CDR2 from the germline V gene are SGHRS and YFSETQ. Unmatched junction bases numbered 2, after V lost 4 bases and J lost 5 bases. This CDR3 is 12 amino acids long. CDR3 loop: CASSRGRETQYF. CDR3 nucleotides: TGCGCCAGCAGCAGGGGGCGCGAGACCCAGTACTTC.